The 17 T cell receptor beta chains listed next were all sequenced from one sample in a study of blood T cell repertoires in COVID-19. Assay used: immunoSEQ multiplex PCR; TCRdb lists only in-frame clones, some missing. The sample lists more than 200,000 clones, about nine tenths occurring once. Sequenced: peripheral blood. These receptors originate from a man aged 50-60 years with COVID-19, enrolled during active disease.

The V gene is TRBV3-1 (or the pseudogene TRBV3-2), the J gene TRBJ1-3; D is perhaps TRBD1 (6 bases). CDR1 is LGHDT, CDR2 YNNKEL, per germline (reference sequence). CDR3 length equals 16 residues. The germline V and J ends were trimmed by 1 base and 0 bases, with 10 bases remaining between them. The CDR3, as DNA: TGTGCCAGCAGCCAAGCCGGGACACACTCTGGAAACACCATATATTTT. It encodes CASSQAGTHSGNTIYF.

This clone came up once. This chain links TRBV4-3 with TRBJ1-1; 7 bases agree with TRBD1. The germline V gene has CDR1 LGHNA and CDR2 YSLEER. With V trimmed by 1 base and J by 0 bases, 5 bases remained unmatched. The CDR3 sequence is 16 residues long. The CDR3 sequence: CASSQAWGQLNTEAFF. The CDR3 bases are TGCGCCAGCAGCCAAGCCTGGGGACAGCTGAACACTGAAGCTTTCTTT.

The genes are TRBV5-4 and TRBJ1-1; 7 nucleotides match TRBD1. The V gene's germline CDR1 is SGHNT and CDR2 YYREEE (reference sequence). CDR3 size: 13 residues. With 4 bases clipped from V and 12 bases from J, the junction kept 12 bases outside the gene matches. CDR3 residues: CASSRGETGSPFF. In DNA form, the CDR3 reads TGTGCCAGCAGCCGCGGTGAGACAGGGAGTCCTTTCTTT.

This chain connects TRBV27 to TRBJ2-2; tentative D call: TRBD2 (5 bases). Germline lookup yields CDR1 MNHEY and CDR2 SMNVEV (reference sequence). The CDR3 runs to 14 residues. The V and J ends lost 2 bases and 6 bases respectively, with 10 bases between them. The CDR3 sequence: CASSLVAPPGELFF. CDR3 DNA: TGTGCCAGCAGTTTAGTAGCGCCTCCCGGGGAGCTGTTTTTT.

The rearrangement uses TRBV2 and TRBJ2-2; 10 bases align to TRBD1. The V segment lost 2 bases and the J segment 5 bases; nucleotides outside the gene matches: 11. The CDR3 extends over 18 amino acids. Germline CDR1 reads SNHLY; CDR2 reads FYNNEI. CDR3 sequence reads: CASSEPWDRGVWTGELFF. CDR3 bases: TGTGCCAGCAGTGAACCCTGGGACAGGGGAGTCTGGACCGGGGAGCTGTTTTTT.

The rearrangement joins TRBV14 to TRBJ1-6; 7 bases align to TRBD1. Germline values: CDR1 SGHDN, CDR2 FVKESK. The CDR3 covers 15 residues. The junction had 4 bases not matched to a gene; V was cut back by 1 base and J by 7 bases. The CDR3, as DNA: TGTGCCAGCAGCCAAGGACAGGGTGGGAATTCACCCCTCCACTTT. Translation: CASSQGQGGNSPLHF. Complete variable domain (other parts from reference TRBV14 and TRBJ1-6): EAGVTQFPSHSVIEKGQTVTLRCDPISGHDNLYWYRRVMGKEIKFLLHFVKESKQDESGMPNNRFLAERTGGTYSTLKVQPAELEDSGVYFCASSQGQGGNSPLHFGNGTRLTVT.

CDR3 sequence reads: CASSRRETRAGNQPQHF. CDR3 bases: TGTGCCAGCAGCCGCCGGGAGACCAGGGCGGGCAATCAGCCCCAGCATTTT. The chain has TRBV5-5 and TRBJ1-5; TRBD1 is a possible D gene (5 bases). Trimming shortened V by 4 bases and J by 2 bases, and 19 bases separated the two germline ends. CDR1 and CDR2 from the germline V gene are SGHKS and YYEKEE (reference sequence). This CDR3 has 17 amino acids.

The J gene is TRBJ2-1, the V gene TRBV13; possible D gene TRBD2, 6 bases. The germline CDR1 and CDR2 sequences are PRHDT and FYEKMQ (reference sequence). The CDR3 contains 17 residues. Deletions cut 5 bases from V and 5 bases from J, with 22 bases between. The CDR3 nucleotides are TGTGCCAGCAGCCGAGGGAGCGTGCAGGGCGGGGACAATGAGCAGTTCTTC. This sequence encodes CASSRGSVQGGDNEQFF. Drawing the rest from reference TRBV13 and TRBJ2-1, the complete variable domain is AAGVIQSPRHLIKEKRETATLKCYPIPRHDTVYWYQQGPGQDPQFLISFYEKMQSDKGSIPDRFSAQQFSDYHSELNMSSLELGDSALYFCASSRGSVQGGDNEQFFGPGTRLTVL.

V and J are TRBV7-9 and TRBJ1-1; possible D gene TRBD1, 6 bases. CDR1 is SEHNR and CDR2 is FQNEAQ in the germline V gene (reference sequence). The CDR3 consists of 13 residues. The V end was cut by 5 bases, the J end by 1 base, with 8 bases between. CDR3 sequence: CASSQQGNTEAFF. The CDR3 nucleotides read TGTGCCAGCAGCCAACAGGGGAACACTGAAGCTTTCTTT.

The chain joins TRBV9 to TRBJ2-5, with TRBD2 matching 9 bases. The germline V gene has CDR1 SGDLS and CDR2 YYNGEE. The CDR3 runs to 17 residues. V was clipped by 4 bases and J by 4 bases; unmatched bases: 14. This chain's CDR3 is CASSPEIGGRAVETQYF. The CDR3 bases are TGTGCCAGCAGCCCAGAGATCGGCGGGAGGGCCGTAGAGACCCAGTACTTC. Together with reference TRBV9 and TRBJ2-5, the CDR3 gives the full variable domain: DSGVTQTPKHLITATGQRVTLRCSPRSGDLSVYWYQQSLDQGLQFLIQYYNGEERAKGNILERFSAQQFPDLHSELNLSSLELGDSALYFCASSPEIGGRAVETQYFGPGTRLLVL.

This chain joins TRBV4-2 and TRBJ1-2, with a possible D match to TRBD1 (6 bases). V lost 1 base, J lost 10 bases, and 16 bases lay in between. This CDR3 has 14 amino acids. CDR1 LGHNA and CDR2 YNFKEQ come from the germline V gene. CDR3 DNA: TGTGCCAGCAGCCAAGTGCTGACAGGCGATGACTACACCTTC. Its protein product is CASSQVLTGDDYTF.

This chain joins TRBV7-2 and TRBJ2-3; 7 bases are shared with TRBD2. The V and J ends lost 5 bases and 2 bases, in that order; junction bases with no gene match: 7. Per germline, CDR1 SGHTA and CDR2 FQGNSA. The CDR3 loop spans 15 amino acids. CDR3 nucleotide sequence: TGTGCCAGCAGCCTCAGCGGGGCCTACACAGATACGCAGTATTTT. Translation: CASSLSGAYTDTQYF.

V and J are TRBV6-5 and TRBJ2-3; TRBD2 matches at 13 bases. The CDR3 spans 14 residues. V gave up 0 bases and J gave up 10 bases; unmatched junction bases: 1. Germline V gene lookup returns CDR1 MNHEY and CDR2 SVGAGI. The CDR3 nucleotides are TGTGCCAGCAGTTACTCTGGGACTAGCGGGGCGCAGTATTTT. Protein: CASSYSGTSGAQYF.

The CDR3: CAWTWTGGYGYTF. In nucleotides, the CDR3 is TGTGCCTGGACCTGGACAGGGGGGTATGGCTACACCTTC. V and J are TRBV30 and TRBJ1-2; TRBD1 matches at 10 bases. Germline-derived CDR1 and CDR2 are GTSNPN and SVGIG (reference sequence). The V segment lost 4 bases and the J segment 5 bases; nucleotides outside the gene matches: 4. The CDR3 extends over 13 amino acids.

This chain uses TRBV21-1 with TRBJ1-2. TRBV21-1 is a known pseudogene. This CDR3 comprises 16 residues. CDR3 in DNA: TGTGCCAGCAGATTTAAGCAGGGCGGAGGGATCTATGGCTACACCTTC. It translates to CASRFKQGGGIYGYTF.

The chain uses TRBV18 and TRBJ2-7, with 7 bases identical to TRBD2. Per the germline V gene, CDR1 is KGHSH and CDR2 is LQKENI. J was trimmed by 1 base and V by 0 bases; bases with no gene match: 21. CDR3 length equals 21 residues. The CDR3 is CASSPPLASGEGYWDSYEQYF. CDR3 nucleotide sequence: TGTGCCAGCTCACCACCCTTGGCTAGCGGAGAAGGGTATTGGGATTCCTACGAGCAGTACTTC.

The chain links TRBV6-5 to TRBJ2-7, with TRBD1 matching over 10 bases. Germline loops: CDR1 MNHEY, CDR2 SVGAGI. The V gene end was trimmed by 3 bases and the J gene end by 3 bases; junction bases not matched to a gene: 2. This CDR3 is 14 amino acids long. CDR3 region: CASSYGTGVYEQYF. Here the CDR3 DNA reads TGTGCCAGCAGTTATGGGACAGGGGTCTACGAGCAGTACTTC.